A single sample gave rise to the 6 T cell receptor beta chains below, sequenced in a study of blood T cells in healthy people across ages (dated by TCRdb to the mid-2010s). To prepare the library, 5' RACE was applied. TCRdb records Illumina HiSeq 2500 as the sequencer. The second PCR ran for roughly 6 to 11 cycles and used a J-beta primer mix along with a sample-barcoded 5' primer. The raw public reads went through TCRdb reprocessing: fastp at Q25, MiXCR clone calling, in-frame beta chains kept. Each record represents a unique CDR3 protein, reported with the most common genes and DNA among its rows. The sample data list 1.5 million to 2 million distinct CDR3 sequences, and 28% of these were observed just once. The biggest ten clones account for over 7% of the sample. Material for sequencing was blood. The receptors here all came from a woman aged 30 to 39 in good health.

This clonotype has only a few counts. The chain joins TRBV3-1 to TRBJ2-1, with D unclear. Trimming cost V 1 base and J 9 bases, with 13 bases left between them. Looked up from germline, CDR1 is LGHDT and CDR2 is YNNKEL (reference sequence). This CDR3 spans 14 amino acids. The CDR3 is CASSQGIVSGEQFF. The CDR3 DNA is TGTGCCAGCAGCCAAGGTATTGTTTCTGGTGAGCAGTTCTTC.

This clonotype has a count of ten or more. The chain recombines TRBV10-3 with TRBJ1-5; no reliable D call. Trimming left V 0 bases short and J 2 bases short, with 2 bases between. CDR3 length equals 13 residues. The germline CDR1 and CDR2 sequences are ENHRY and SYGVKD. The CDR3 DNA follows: TGTGCCATCAGTGAGTCTGGCAATCAGCCCCAGCATTTT. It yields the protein CAISESGNQPQHF.

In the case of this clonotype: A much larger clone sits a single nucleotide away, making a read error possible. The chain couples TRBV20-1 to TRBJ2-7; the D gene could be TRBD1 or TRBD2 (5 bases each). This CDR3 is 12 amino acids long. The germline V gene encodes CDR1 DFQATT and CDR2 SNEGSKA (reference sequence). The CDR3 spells CTALLGAYEQYF. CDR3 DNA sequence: TGCACTGCTTTATTGGGGGCCTACGAGCAGTACTTC.

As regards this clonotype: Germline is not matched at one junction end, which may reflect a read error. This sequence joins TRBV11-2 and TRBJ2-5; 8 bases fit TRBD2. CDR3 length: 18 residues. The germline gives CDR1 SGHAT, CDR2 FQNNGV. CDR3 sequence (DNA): TGTGCCAGCAGCTTGGGCCTCCTACTGGCGGGAGGCTTGGAGATCCAGTACTTC. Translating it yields CASSLGLLLAGGLEIQYF.

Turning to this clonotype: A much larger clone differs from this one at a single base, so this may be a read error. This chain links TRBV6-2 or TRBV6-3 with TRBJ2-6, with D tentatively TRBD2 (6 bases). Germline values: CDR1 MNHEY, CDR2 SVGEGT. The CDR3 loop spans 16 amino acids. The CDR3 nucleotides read TGTGCCAGCAGTTATGGGGGGAACTCTGGGGCCGACGTCCTGACTTTC. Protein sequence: CASSYGGNSGADVLTF.

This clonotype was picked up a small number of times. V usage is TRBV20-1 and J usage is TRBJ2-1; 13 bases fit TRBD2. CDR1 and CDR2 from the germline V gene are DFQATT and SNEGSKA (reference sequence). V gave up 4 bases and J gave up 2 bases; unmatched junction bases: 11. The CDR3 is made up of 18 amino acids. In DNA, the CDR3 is TGCAGTGCTAACCAACTAGCGGGAGGGTCCGGGCCCTACAATGAGCAGTTCTTC. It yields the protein CSANQLAGGSGPYNEQFF.